This TCR beta chain was obtained from a study of neurological immune-mediated disorders (dated by TCRdb to about 2019). Broadly, across the study: Using UMI-based sequencing, the study compared peripheral blood TCR-beta repertoires from patients with HTLV-I-associated myelopathy (HAM/TSP), patients with multiple sclerosis, and healthy controls. The approximately 110 TCR-beta libraries covered PBMC samples along with longitudinal samples, technical triplicates, and paired sorted CD4+ and CD8+ T-cell subsets. The cohort was made up of about 66 subjects, consisting of around 14 HAM/TSP patients, roughly 35 multiple sclerosis patients and roughly 20 healthy controls. Broad study findings and their caveats: No identical CDR3 amino acid sequences were shared among expanded clones across subjects, suggesting private TCR-beta repertoires in all groups. TCR clonal expansion was highest in HAM/TSP patients and lowest in MS patients, with MS patients falling below even healthy controls.

This clonotype was detected many times. Its target antigen remains unknown. No per-base quality is available; no much larger clone lies one base away. Blood bank volunteers in Maryland, USA served as the healthy controls. Unsorted PBMC libraries were generated from 2 million PBMCs stored in RNAlater at -80 °C until RNA extraction. Peripheral blood underwent Ficoll-Hypaque density gradient centrifugation to isolate PBMCs, which were then cryopreserved in liquid nitrogen. From a lookup of the germline V gene (reference sequence), CDR1 and CDR2 are DFQATT and SNEGSKA. Here V drops 3 bases and J drops 5 bases, and the junction holds 17 bases not matched to any gene. The CDR3 holds 17 amino acids from the cysteine to the phenylalanine. Only the CDR3 portion is preserved as DNA: 51 bases, with reading frame beginning at the first base. cDNA synthesis used template-switch 5'RACE with a primer carrying a 10-nucleotide random unique molecular identifier tagging each TCR transcript. Every sequencing run yielded over 170 million TCR-beta sequences covering 15-18 subjects. The RNeasy kit was used for extraction of total RNA. The KAPA Real-time Library Amplification kit was used to amplify TCR-beta VDJ regions with primers for the TCR constant region and the 5'RACE anchor. A first PCR added sample indexes and Illumina adaptors, after which a second PCR increased the library yield. The roughly 650 bp TCR product was size-selected on a 2% E-gel SizeSelection system after Ampure bead purification. Before pooling, libraries had their quality checked on a Bioanalyzer, their concentration measured with Qubit, and their quantity determined with the Kapa Library Quantification kit. Libraries were sequenced paired-end 2 x 150 bp on an Illumina HiSeq 2500. To increase sequence diversity, roughly 23-30% phiX was spiked into each library pool. The published analysis was carried out like this. Quality-filtered reads were processed with the UMI-based MiGEC pipeline, which removed over 80% of raw TCR sequences during error correction. IMGT germline references were used for aligning VDJ genes, and each clonotype was defined as a unique CDR3 amino acid sequence together with its V-J genes. Clonal expansion, Shannon diversity and CDR3 relatedness (CalcPairwiseDistances, ClusterSamples) were evaluated with VDJtools, and phylogenetic trees were built with CLCbio workbench. A clone was classed as expanded if it had 8 or more unique UMIs, a cutoff based on coefficient-of-variation modelling across technical triplicates. Using fastp at Q25 and MiXCR, TCRdb reprocessed the public reads and kept productive beta chains. Each record represents a unique CDR3 protein, reported with the most common genes and DNA among its rows. The V and J calls follow TCRdb's processing rather than the paper's. This sample holds tens of thousands of distinct CDR3 sequences; 10% were observed only once. About 2% of the sample comes from the top ten.

The clonotype originates from a man aged 35-49 years in good health. In this chain, TRBV20-1 is recombined with TRBJ2-3; a stretch of 7 junction bases matches TRBD1. Input material: PBMCs. The DNA is TGCAGTGCTAGGGTCCGGACAGGCCAATATGTTTTAGATACGCAGTATTTT. Its product reads: CSARVRTGQYVLDTQYF.